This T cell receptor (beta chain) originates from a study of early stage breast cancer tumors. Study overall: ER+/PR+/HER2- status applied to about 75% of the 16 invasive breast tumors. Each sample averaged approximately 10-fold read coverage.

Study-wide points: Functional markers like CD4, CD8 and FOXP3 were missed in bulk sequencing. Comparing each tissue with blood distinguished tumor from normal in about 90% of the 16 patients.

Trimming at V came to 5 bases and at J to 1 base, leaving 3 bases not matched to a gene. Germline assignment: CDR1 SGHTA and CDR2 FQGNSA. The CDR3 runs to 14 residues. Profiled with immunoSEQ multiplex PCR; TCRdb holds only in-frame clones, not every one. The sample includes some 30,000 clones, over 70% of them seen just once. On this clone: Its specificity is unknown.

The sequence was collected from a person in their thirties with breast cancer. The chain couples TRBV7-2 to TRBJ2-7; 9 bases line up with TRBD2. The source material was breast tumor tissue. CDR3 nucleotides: TGTGCCAGCAGCCTGCTAGCGGGATCCTACGAGCAGTACTTC. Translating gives CASSLLAGSYEQYF.